Shown below are 15 T cell receptor beta chains from a single sample sequenced in a study of blood T cell repertoires in COVID-19. Clones were read by immunoSEQ multiplex PCR, and TCRdb kept only the in-frame ones, dropping some. The repertoire holds over 250,000 clones, with 87% as singletons. Source material: PBMCs or T cells enriched from blood (not recorded which). Receptors originate from a young woman who had recovered from COVID-19.

In this sample, this clone turned up a few times. The genes are TRBV11-2 and TRBJ1-4; 7 bases align to TRBD1. Looked up from germline, CDR1 is SGHAT and CDR2 is FQNNGV. This CDR3 region has 13 residues. The V segment lost 5 bases and the J segment 8 bases; nucleotides outside the gene matches: 5. The DNA of the CDR3 is TGTGCCAGCAGCCTTAACAGGGGAGAAAAACTGTTTTTT. Its translation: CASSLNRGEKLFF. The full variable domain, completed using reference TRBV11-2 and TRBJ1-4, is EAGVAQSPRYKIIEKRQSVAFWCNPISGHATLYWYQQILGQGPKLLIQFQNNGVVDDSQLPKDRFSAERLKGVDSTLKIQPAKLEDSAVYLCASSLNRGEKLFFGSGTQLSVL.

The V call is TRBV6-1, the J call TRBJ2-7, with 9 positions matching TRBD2. Germline V gives CDR1 MNHNS, CDR2 SASEGT. The junction had 4 bases not matched to a gene; V was cut back by 2 bases and J by 2 bases. The CDR3 sequence is 15 residues long. The CDR3 sequence: CASSERAGGPYEQYF. The CDR3 nucleotides are TGTGCCAGCAGTGAAAGGGCGGGAGGGCCCTACGAGCAGTACTTC.

V and J are TRBV28 and TRBJ1-5; tentative D call: TRBD1 (6 bases). The CDR3 covers 13 residues. Trimming pared 4 bases from V and 6 bases from J, leaving 10 bases between. Germline assignment: CDR1 MDHEN and CDR2 SYDVKM. Here the CDR3 DNA reads TGTGCCAGCAGTTCTCAACAGGGTCAGCCCCAGCATTTT. This gives the protein CASSSQQGQPQHF.

This chain connects TRBV19 to TRBJ1-5, with TRBD1 matching 9 bases. The V and J ends lost 4 bases and 6 bases, in that order; junction bases with no gene match: 10. This CDR3 region has 16 residues. Germline-derived CDR1 and CDR2 are LNHDA and SQIVND (reference sequence). Here the CDR3 reads CASSRRDREYGQPQHF. CDR3 in DNA: TGTGCCAGTAGTAGAAGGGACAGGGAATATGGTCAGCCCCAGCATTTT.

This rearrangement joins TRBV7-6 to TRBJ1-5; 7 nucleotides align to TRBD1. Losses at the gene ends were 5 bases for V and 2 bases for J; bases not matched to a gene: 6. The germline V gene encodes CDR1 SGHVS and CDR2 FNYEAQ. The CDR3 spans 15 residues. The CDR3 spells CASSATGVGNQPQHF. The CDR3 coding sequence is TGTGCCAGCAGCGCCACAGGGGTTGGCAATCAGCCCCAGCATTTT.

As concerns this clone: The sample holds other DNA sequences that translate to the same CDR3. The CDR3 loop reads CASSLGQGSYEQYF. The CDR3 nucleotides read TGTGCCAGCAGCTTGGGTCAGGGTTCCTACGAGCAGTACTTC. The chain carries TRBV5-4 and TRBJ2-7; TRBD1 might be the D (5 bases). V was cut by 0 bases and J by 1 base, with 8 bases left in between. Germline CDR1 is SGHNT and CDR2 is YYREEE (reference sequence). This CDR3 is built from 14 residues.

J is TRBJ1-4 and V is TRBV15, with 9 bases aligning to TRBD1. This CDR3 contains 13 residues. Unmatched junction bases numbered 1, after V lost 8 bases and J lost 3 bases. Germline CDR1 LNHNV, CDR2 YYDKDF (reference sequence). CDR3 region: CATGDRANEKLFF. CDR3 DNA: TGTGCCACCGGGGACAGGGCTAATGAAAAACTGTTTTTT.

The chain employs TRBV4-1 and TRBJ1-1; D is possibly TRBD1 (6 bases). Germline CDR1 MGHRA, CDR2 YSYEKL. The CDR3 has 16 amino acids. V dropped 6 bases and J dropped 10 bases, with 27 bases sitting between them. CDR3 in amino acids: CASSLGGQIGVLGAFF. The CDR3 coding sequence is TGCGCCAGCAGTTTGGGGGGGCAGATCGGTGTACTTGGAGCTTTCTTT.

The rearrangement joins TRBV7-9 to TRBJ2-7; D is undetermined. V was clipped by 0 bases and J by 3 bases, with 6 bases between them. The CDR3 is 13 amino acids. Germline CDR1 SEHNR, CDR2 FQNEAQ (reference sequence). The CDR3 sequence: CASSLAPYYEQYF. The DNA of the CDR3 is TGTGCCAGCAGCTTAGCCCCTTACTACGAGCAGTACTTC.

The chain couples TRBV5-6 to TRBJ1-4; 11 bases are a match to TRBD1. The CDR3 extends over 16 amino acids. J gave up 7 bases and V 0 bases, and 5 bases lay outside the gene matches. Germline V gene lookup returns CDR1 SGHDT and CDR2 YYEEEE. For the CDR3, the DNA is TGTGCCAGCAGCTTGGGATTGGGACAGGGGGGTGAAAAACTGTTTTTT. Translating it yields CASSLGLGQGGEKLFF.

This chain uses TRBV5-1 with TRBJ1-2; the match to TRBD1 covers 7 bases. Germline-derived CDR1 and CDR2 are SGHRS and YFSETQ. With 3 bases clipped from V and 3 bases from J, the junction kept 8 bases outside the gene matches. The CDR3 extends over 15 amino acids. CDR3 sequence (DNA): TGCGCCAGCAGCTCCTACAGGGGTAATGACTATGGCTACACCTTC. This translates into CASSSYRGNDYGYTF.

The rearrangement joins TRBV25-1 to TRBJ2-3; D gene ambiguous. Looked up from germline, CDR1 is MGHDK and CDR2 is SYGVNS. CDR3 length equals 13 residues. The V and J ends lost 2 bases and 3 bases respectively, with 6 bases between them. The CDR3 is CASSELGTDTQYF. The CDR3 coding sequence is TGTGCCAGCAGTGAACTCGGTACAGATACGCAGTATTTT.

The CDR3 DNA reads as TGTGCCAGCAGTCACCAGGGGGAAAGGGGAAACATTCAGTACTTC. Its translation is CASSHQGERGNIQYF. This rearrangement joins TRBV5-5 to TRBJ2-4; 7 nucleotides line up with TRBD1. V dropped 5 bases and J dropped 6; count of bases not matched to a gene: 11. Germline CDR1 is SGHKS and CDR2 is YYEKEE (reference sequence). CDR3 size: 15 residues.

For the CDR3, the DNA is TGTGCCAGCAGCCAAACGCGCAATACGCAGTATTTT. Protein: CASSQTRNTQYF. The chain links TRBV3-1 (or the pseudogene TRBV3-2) to TRBJ2-3, with D hard to call. Germline CDR1 reads LGHDT; CDR2 reads YNNKEL (reference sequence). Deletions cut 2 bases from V and 7 bases from J, with 7 bases between. CDR3 length: 12 residues.

The CDR3 DNA is TGTGCCAGCAGCAAAGAGACAGGGAAGAATGAGCAGTTCTTC. It yields the protein CASSKETGKNEQFF. The V call is TRBV21-1, the J call TRBJ2-1; no check of the table's D call, TRBD1, against the DNA was made. TRBV21-1 is a pseudogene locus. The CDR3 is 14 amino acids.